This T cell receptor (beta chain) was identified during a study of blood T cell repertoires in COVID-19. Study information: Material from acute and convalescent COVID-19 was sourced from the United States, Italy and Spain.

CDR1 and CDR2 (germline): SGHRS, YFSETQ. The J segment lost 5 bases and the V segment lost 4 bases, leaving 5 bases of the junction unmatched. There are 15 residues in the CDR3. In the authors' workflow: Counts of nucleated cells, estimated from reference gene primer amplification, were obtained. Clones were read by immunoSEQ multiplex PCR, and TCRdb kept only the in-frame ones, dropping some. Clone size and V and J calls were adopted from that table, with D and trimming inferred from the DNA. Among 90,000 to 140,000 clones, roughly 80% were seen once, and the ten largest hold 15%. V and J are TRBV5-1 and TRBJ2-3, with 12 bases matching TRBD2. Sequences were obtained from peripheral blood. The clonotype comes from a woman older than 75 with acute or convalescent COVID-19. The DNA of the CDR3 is TGCGCCAGCAGCAGACTAGCGGGAGACGAAGATACGCAGTATTTT. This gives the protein CASSRLAGDEDTQYF.